These 17 T cell receptor beta chains were all obtained from the same sample, sequenced in a study of somatic mutations in cytotoxic T cells in rheumatoid arthritis. Libraries were prepared by immunoSEQ multiplex PCR; TCRdb keeps only in-frame clonotypes and omits some of them. This sample has roughly 10,000 clones, with 75% to 80% found just once. Sequences were obtained from CD8+ T cells sorted from blood. These receptors originate from an adult with rheumatoid arthritis.

The CDR3 loop is CASSEVAGGLETQYF. CDR3 sequence (DNA): TGTGCCAGCAGTGAAGTCGCGGGGGGGCTGGAGACCCAGTACTTC. V is TRBV6-4 and J is TRBJ2-5; 9 positions agree with TRBD2. Germline CDR1 and CDR2: MRHNA and SNTAGT. Unmatched junction bases numbered 7, after V lost 3 bases and J lost 5 bases. The CDR3 sequence is 15 residues long.

This clone was counted between two and nine times. Written as DNA, the CDR3 is TGTGCCGTTCTAGGGGCCTACGAGCAGTACTTC. It encodes CAVLGAYEQYF. The chain employs TRBV7-9 and TRBJ2-7; D is perhaps TRBD1 (5 bases). CDR3 size: 11 residues. Per the germline V gene, CDR1 is SEHNR and CDR2 is FQNEAQ (reference sequence). V was cut by 11 bases and J by 2 bases, with 10 bases left in between.

The chain carries TRBV19 and TRBJ2-7, with D possibly called TRBD1 or TRBD2 (5 bases each). V lost 6 bases and J 6 bases, leaving 18 bases between the germline ends. The CDR3 has 14 residues. Germline-derived CDR1 and CDR2 are LNHDA and SQIVND (reference sequence). The CDR3 sequence is CASSLTGLGGEQYF. The DNA of the CDR3 is TGTGCCAGTAGCCTAACGGGGCTGGGTGGCGAGCAGTACTTC.

This chain joins TRBV5-6 and TRBJ2-1; possible D gene TRBD1, 6 bases. CDR1 and CDR2 from the germline V gene are SGHDT and YYEEEE. This CDR3 has 12 residues. With 4 bases removed from V and 7 bases from J, the gap between germline ends came to 9 bases. CDR3 region: CASSSTGNEQFF. CDR3 DNA: TGTGCCAGCAGCAGTACAGGGAATGAGCAGTTCTTC.

The V gene is TRBV19, the J gene TRBJ1-5, with D perhaps matching TRBD1 (5 bases). The CDR3 is 12 amino acids. Germline CDR1 LNHDA, CDR2 SQIVND (reference sequence). The V end was cut by 5 bases, the J end by 5 bases, with 7 bases between. CDR3 sequence (DNA): TGTGCCAGTAGTGAGGGGTATCAGCCCCAGCATTTT. It specifies CASSEGYQPQHF.

The chain has TRBV4-2 and TRBJ1-4, with 8 bases that match TRBD1. The germline V gene encodes CDR1 LGHNA and CDR2 YNFKEQ. This CDR3 is 15 amino acids long. V trimming: 1 base; J trimming: 8 bases; junction bases outside the gene matches: 6. The DNA for the CDR3 is TGTGCCAGCAGCCAAGCGCAGGGGGCTGGGGAAAAACTGTTTTTT. It encodes CASSQAQGAGEKLFF.

The rearrangement uses TRBV6-5 and TRBJ1-2; D unclear. The V end was cut by 8 bases, the J end by 1 base, with 11 bases between. The CDR3 runs to 13 residues. Germline V lookup: CDR1 MNHEY, CDR2 SVGAGI. CDR3 residues: CASRLGFNYGYTF. DNA for the CDR3: TGTGCCAGCCGACTAGGGTTTAACTATGGCTACACCTTC.

This clone came up a few times. The V and J genes are TRBV19 and TRBJ2-1, with 8 bases that match TRBD2. CDR3 length: 16 residues. CDR1 is LNHDA and CDR2 is SQIVND in the germline V gene (reference sequence). V dropped 1 base and J dropped 7; count of bases not matched to a gene: 9. CDR3 nucleotides: TGTGCCAGTAGTATAGGTTTAGCGGGGCCTTATAATGAGCAGTTCTTC. Amino acid sequence: CASSIGLAGPYNEQFF.

This clone is medium-sized. The rearrangement links TRBV9 to TRBJ2-1, with TRBD1 matching 11 bases. In germline, CDR1 is SGDLS, CDR2 YYNGEE. The CDR3 covers 15 residues. With 5 bases clipped from V and 3 bases from J, the junction kept 4 bases outside the gene matches. The CDR3 is CASRPGQGDYNEQFF. The DNA for the CDR3 is TGTGCCAGCAGACCGGGACAGGGGGACTACAATGAGCAGTTCTTC.

The chain couples TRBV9 to TRBJ1-5, with D tentatively TRBD1 (6 bases). Trimming left V 4 bases short and J 7 bases short, with 12 bases between. The CDR3 runs 13 residues. Per germline, CDR1 SGDLS and CDR2 YYNGEE. CDR3 coding DNA: TGTGCCAGCAGCTCGACAGGCTTCCAGCCCCAGCATTTT. It translates to CASSSTGFQPQHF.

This chain links TRBV27 with TRBJ2-1, with D perhaps being TRBD1 or TRBD2 (5 bases each). The CDR3 sequence is 13 residues long. V was pared by 0 bases and J by 6 bases, with 6 bases between. Germline CDR1 MNHEY, CDR2 SMNVEV (reference sequence). The CDR3, as DNA: TGTGCCAGCAGTTTATCTGGGGGCAATGAGCAGTTCTTC. It is translated as CASSLSGGNEQFF.

The chain combines TRBV4-1 with TRBJ1-5; no clear D. Trimming pared 0 bases from V and 7 bases from J, leaving 16 bases between. CDR1 and CDR2 (germline): MGHRA, YSYEKL. The CDR3 has 16 residues. CDR3 sequence (DNA): TGCGCCAGCAGCCAAGAATTTCACTTCCCAGGCCAGCCCCAGCATTTT. This translates into CASSQEFHFPGQPQHF.

The chain combines TRBV4-3 with TRBJ2-1, with 10 bases identical to TRBD2. Germline assignment: CDR1 LGHNA and CDR2 YSLEER. The V gene end was trimmed by 1 base and the J gene end by 12 bases; junction bases not matched to a gene: 6. The CDR3 covers 14 residues. The DNA of the CDR3 is TGCGCCAGCAGCCAAGCCGGGACTAGCGAACGGCAGTTCTTC. Protein product: CASSQAGTSERQFF.

This rearrangement joins TRBV4-1 to TRBJ1-5, with 9 bases fitting TRBD1. The CDR3 is 14 amino acids. The trim removed 3 bases at V and 7 bases at J, leaving 4 bases unmatched. The V gene's germline CDR1 is MGHRA and CDR2 YSYEKL. The CDR3 reads CASSHPGTGQPQHF. The CDR3 DNA reads as TGCGCCAGCAGCCACCCCGGGACAGGGCAGCCCCAGCATTTT.

In its sample, this clone was seen a few times. The chain couples TRBV6-5 to TRBJ1-6; D ambiguous. The germline gives CDR1 MNHEY, CDR2 SVGAGI. Trimming removed 0 bases at V and 6 bases at J, with 9 bases between. CDR3 length equals 15 residues. CDR3: CASSYSGIGNSPLHF. The CDR3 nucleotides are TGTGCCAGCAGTTACTCAGGGATCGGTAATTCACCCCTCCACTTT.

On this clone: The junction differs from germline at one of its ends, possibly a read error. For the CDR3, the DNA is TGTGCCAGCAGTTTCCTCAGGACGAATACCGGGGAGCTGTTTTTT. It specifies CASSFLRTNTGELFF. The chain recombines TRBV28 with TRBJ2-2; no clear D. Germline V gene data show CDR1 as MDHEN and CDR2 as SYDVKM. The length of the CDR3 is 15 residues.

The V and J genes are TRBV10-2 and TRBJ2-7; D is uncertain. The CDR3 sequence is 14 residues long. Germline assignment: CDR1 WSHSY and CDR2 SAAADI. Trimming took 8 bases from V and 0 from J, leaving 14 bases between them. CDR3 residues: CASGPGRSSYEQYF. The DNA for the CDR3 is TGCGCCAGCGGCCCAGGTAGGAGCTCCTACGAGCAGTACTTC.